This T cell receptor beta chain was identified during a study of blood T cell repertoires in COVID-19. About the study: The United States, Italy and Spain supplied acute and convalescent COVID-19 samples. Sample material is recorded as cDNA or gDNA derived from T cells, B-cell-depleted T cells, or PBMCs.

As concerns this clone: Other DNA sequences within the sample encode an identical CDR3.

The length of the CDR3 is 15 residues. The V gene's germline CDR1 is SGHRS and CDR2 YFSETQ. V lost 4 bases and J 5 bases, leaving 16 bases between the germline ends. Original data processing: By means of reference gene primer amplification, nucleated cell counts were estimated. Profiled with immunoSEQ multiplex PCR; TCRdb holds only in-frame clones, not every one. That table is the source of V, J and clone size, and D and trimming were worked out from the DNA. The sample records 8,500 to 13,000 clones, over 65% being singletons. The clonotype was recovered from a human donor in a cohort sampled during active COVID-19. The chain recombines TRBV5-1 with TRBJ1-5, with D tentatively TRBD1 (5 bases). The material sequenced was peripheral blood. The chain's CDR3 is CASSLSPGGDQPQHF. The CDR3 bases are TGCGCCAGCAGCCTCAGCCCGGGGGGGGATCAGCCCCAGCATTTT.